This T cell receptor beta chain is from a study of T cell responses to AZD1222 COVID-19 vaccine. Whole-study findings and limits: Reportedly, close to half of spike-specific TCRs are directed against unmutated variant regions. Mostly white British, mostly female donors; authors suggested clonal diversity may be underestimated. Vaccine-related CD4 TCRs covered spike, predominating at 160-218 and 743-854.

Comment on this clone: Its matching antigen is unknown.

Measured with immunoSEQ multiplex PCR; TCRdb has only the in-frame clones, and not every one. Of over 100,000 clones in the sample, over 75% were seen once. Trimming pared 6 bases from V and 2 bases from J, leaving 10 bases between. This CDR3 region has 13 residues. The specimen was peripheral blood, collected on day 0 of AZD1222 vaccination. The genes are TRBV12-3 or TRBV12-4 and TRBJ1-1; no firm D call. This clonotype was sampled from an adult in good health. The CDR3 DNA follows: TGTGCCAGCAGCCCCGTCCCAAACACTGAAGCTTTCTTT. Translation: CASSPVPNTEAFF.